Shown below are 16 T cell receptor beta chains from a single sample sequenced in a study of blood T cell repertoires in COVID-19. Repertoires were generated with immunoSEQ multiplex PCR, while TCRdb's copy carries only in-frame clones and drops some. The sample lists roughly 410,000 clones, more than 70% occurring once. The sample was peripheral blood. The source is a woman aged 55-70 years with COVID-19, enrolled during active disease.

This clone was counted between two and nine times. CDR3: CASSLGFQGTYGYTF. The CDR3, as DNA: TGTGCCAGCAGCTTAGGGTTCCAGGGGACCTATGGCTACACCTTC. The genes are TRBV7-8 and TRBJ1-2; D may be TRBD1 (6 bases). Trimming took 1 base from V and 4 from J, leaving 13 bases between them. Germline lookup yields CDR1 SGHVS and CDR2 FQNEAQ. The CDR3 sequence is 15 residues long.

The V call is TRBV11-2, the J call TRBJ1-4, with a tentative D call TRBD1 (5 bases). Trimming removed 5 bases at V and 0 bases at J, with 10 bases between. Germline V CDR1 and CDR2: SGHAT, FQNNGV. This CDR3 contains 15 residues. DNA of the CDR3: TGTGCCAGCAGCCCGGGGGTTGCAACTAATGAAAAACTGTTTTTT. As protein: CASSPGVATNEKLFF.

The chain couples TRBV3-1 (or the pseudogene TRBV3-2) to TRBJ1-1; no clear D gene. This CDR3 spans 15 amino acids. Germline-derived CDR1 and CDR2 are LGHDT and YNNKEL (reference sequence). Trimming stripped 4 bases from V and 1 base from J, with 13 bases between. CDR3 region: CASSPLGVRNTEAFF. The CDR3 coding sequence is TGTGCCAGCAGCCCACTCGGGGTGAGGAACACTGAAGCTTTCTTT.

The V gene is TRBV9, the J gene TRBJ2-3; 8 bases match TRBD2. Per germline, CDR1 SGDLS and CDR2 YYNGEE. This CDR3 has 13 residues. With 6 bases clipped from V and 5 bases from J, the junction kept 5 bases outside the gene matches. CDR3 sequence (DNA): TGTGCCAGCAACGGCGGGGGGAGAGATACGCAGTATTTT. Its translation is CASNGGGRDTQYF.

This CDR3 reads CASSQQAVLSYEQYF. DNA of the CDR3: TGTGCCAGCAGTCAACAGGCCGTACTCTCCTACGAGCAGTACTTC. The gene calls are TRBV28 and TRBJ2-7, with a possible D match to TRBD1 (5 bases). V lost 5 bases and J 0 bases, leaving 14 bases between the germline ends. CDR3 length: 15 amino acids. Germline V gene data show CDR1 as MDHEN and CDR2 as SYDVKM.

The J gene is TRBJ1-5, the V gene TRBV7-9; 8 bases agree with TRBD1. The germline V gene has CDR1 SEHNR and CDR2 FQNEAQ (reference sequence). The J segment lost 1 base and the V segment lost 4 bases, leaving 6 bases of the junction unmatched. The CDR3 is made up of 16 amino acids. The CDR3 sequence: CASSSGTGGSNQPQHF. Here the CDR3 DNA reads TGTGCCAGCAGCTCCGGGACAGGTGGAAGCAATCAGCCCCAGCATTTT.

The CDR3 reads CAWSVAVLEQFF. The CDR3 bases are TGTGCCTGGAGTGTGGCTGTTCTGGAGCAGTTCTTC. The chain couples TRBV30 to TRBJ2-1; D gene ambiguous. CDR1 is GTSNPN and CDR2 is SVGIG in the germline V gene (reference sequence). This CDR3 contains 12 residues. V was shortened by 0 bases and J by 10 bases, with 10 bases between the two germline ends.

With respect to this clone: Other nucleotide sequences in the sample specify the same CDR3. The CDR3 DNA sequence: TGCGCCAGCAGCTTGGTTGCGGGGAACACTGAAGCTTTCTTT. It translates to CASSLVAGNTEAFF. The gene calls are TRBV5-1 and TRBJ1-1; D not certain. The CDR3 contains 14 residues. V lost 0 bases and J 1 base, leaving 7 bases between the germline ends. The V gene's germline CDR1 is SGHRS and CDR2 YFSETQ.

The gene calls are TRBV30 and TRBJ2-5, with D perhaps matching TRBD2 (7 bases). Trimming took 4 bases from V and 2 from J, leaving 17 bases between them. In germline, CDR1 is GTSNPN, CDR2 SVGIG (reference sequence). This CDR3 is 15 amino acids long. This chain's CDR3 is CAWIQRRGTQETQYF. The CDR3 DNA reads as TGTGCCTGGATCCAACGGCGGGGGACACAAGAGACCCAGTACTTC. Full variable domain (missing parts from reference TRBV30 and TRBJ2-5): SQTIHQWPATLVQPVGSPLSLECTVEGTSNPNLYWYRQAAGRGLQLLFYSVGIGQISSEVPQNLSASRPQDRQFILSSKKLLLSDSGFYLCAWIQRRGTQETQYFGPGTRLLVL.

This chain connects TRBV7-3 to TRBJ2-7; D may be TRBD1 (6 bases). This CDR3 has 14 residues. Germline V gene data show CDR1 as SGHTA and CDR2 as FQGTGA. The V gene lost 5 bases and the J gene lost 3 bases, with 14 bases spanning the gap. The CDR3 nucleotides read TGTGCCAGCAGCCAAGGGGCGACAGGCTACGAGCAGTACTTC. It codes for CASSQGATGYEQYF.

The J gene is TRBJ2-1, the V gene TRBV7-9, with D possibly TRBD2 on 6 matching bases. The germline gives CDR1 SEHNR, CDR2 FQNEAQ (reference sequence). This CDR3 region has 13 residues. Trimming removed 8 bases at V and 1 base at J, with 9 bases between. The CDR3 DNA follows: TGTGCCAGCCTTCTAGCGTCCTACAATGAGCAGTTCTTC. This sequence encodes CASLLASYNEQFF.

CDR3 protein: CASSEPGQGANYGEQYF. DNA of the CDR3: TGCGCCAGCAGCGAACCGGGACAGGGGGCAAATTACGGCGAGCAGTACTTC. V is TRBV5-1 and J is TRBJ2-7; 12 bases agree with TRBD1. Germline loops: CDR1 SGHRS, CDR2 YFSETQ. This CDR3 is built from 17 residues. With 4 bases clipped from V and 6 bases from J, the junction kept 14 bases outside the gene matches. The full variable domain, with the rest looked up from reference TRBV5-1 and TRBJ2-7, is KAGVTQTPRYLIKTRGQQVTLSCSPISGHRSVSWYQQTPGQGLQFLFEYFSETQRNKGNFPGRFSGRQFSNSRSEMNVSTLELGDSALYLCASSEPGQGANYGEQYFGPGTRLTVT.

This chain joins TRBV7-9 and TRBJ2-5; 8 nucleotides agree with TRBD1. The V and J ends lost 5 bases and 5 bases, in that order; junction bases with no gene match: 4. There are 13 residues in the CDR3. Germline assignment: CDR1 SEHNR and CDR2 FQNEAQ (reference sequence). DNA for the CDR3: TGTGCCAGCAGCCCGACAGGGGTGGAGACCCAGTACTTC. Protein sequence: CASSPTGVETQYF.

V is TRBV24-1 and J is TRBJ2-1, with 9 bases identical to TRBD2. The length of the CDR3 is 14 residues. The ends lost 4 bases at V and 10 bases at J; junction bases unmatched: 7. Germline CDR1 reads KGHDR; CDR2 reads SFDVKD. CDR3 bases: TGTGCCACCAGTGACCTAGCGGGGCTAGGGGAGCAGTTCTTC. It codes for CATSDLAGLGEQFF.

V and J are TRBV6-4 and TRBJ2-1, with D perhaps matching TRBD2 (5 bases). V lost 7 bases and J lost 5, with 15 bases in between. The CDR3 extends over 14 amino acids. Germline V CDR1 and CDR2: MRHNA, SNTAGT. The CDR3 sequence: CASMPLQEDNEQFF. For the CDR3, the DNA is TGTGCCAGCATGCCTCTCCAGGAGGACAATGAGCAGTTCTTC.

The chain links TRBV5-1 to TRBJ2-3; no reliable D call. The CDR3 extends over 13 amino acids. Germline V CDR1 and CDR2: SGHRS, YFSETQ. V was clipped by 4 bases and J by 2 bases, with 8 bases between them. The CDR3 loop is CASSPLVTDTQYF. The CDR3 nucleotides read TGCGCCAGCAGCCCGCTAGTCACAGATACGCAGTATTTT.